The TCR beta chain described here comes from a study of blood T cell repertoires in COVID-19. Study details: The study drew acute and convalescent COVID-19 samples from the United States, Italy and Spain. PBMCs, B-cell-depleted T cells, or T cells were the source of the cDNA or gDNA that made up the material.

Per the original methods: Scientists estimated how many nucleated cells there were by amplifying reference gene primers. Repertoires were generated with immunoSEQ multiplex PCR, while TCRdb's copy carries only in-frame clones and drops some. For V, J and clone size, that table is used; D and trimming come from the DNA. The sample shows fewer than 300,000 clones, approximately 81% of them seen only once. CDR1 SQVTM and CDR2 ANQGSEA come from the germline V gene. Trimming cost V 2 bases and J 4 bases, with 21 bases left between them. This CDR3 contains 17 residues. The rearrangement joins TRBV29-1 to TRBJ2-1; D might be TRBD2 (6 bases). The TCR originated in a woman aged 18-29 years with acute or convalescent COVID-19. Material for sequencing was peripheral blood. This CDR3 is CSVEKGLVGGTYNEQFF. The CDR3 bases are TGCAGCGTTGAAAAGGGATTGGTGGGAGGCACTTACAATGAGCAGTTCTTC.